Reported below is one T cell receptor beta chain. The same CDR3 arises from other DNA sequences in this sample as well. V lost 4 bases, J lost 4 bases, and 5 bases stayed unmatched. Germline V lookup: CDR1 MDHEN, CDR2 SYDVKM. This CDR3 region has 14 residues. This specimen belongs to a study of blood T cell repertoires in COVID-19. Study-level background: Sites across the United States, Italy and Spain contributed samples from acute and convalescent COVID-19. Sources were T cells, B-cell-depleted T cells, or PBMCs; the material itself was cDNA or gDNA.

In the authors' methods: Counts of nucleated cells, estimated from reference gene primer amplification, were obtained. TCRdb's table, derived via immunoSEQ multiplex PCR, lists solely in-frame clones and lacks some. The V and J calls and clone size are taken from that table; D and trimming were inferred from the DNA. The sample lists a few hundred thousand clones; nearly 90% were seen once. The chain uses TRBV28 and TRBJ2-7, with 9 bases fitting TRBD1. The clonotype was recovered from a woman in her thirties or forties who had recovered from COVID-19. What was sequenced was peripheral blood. The CDR3 is CASSSGQGSYEQYF. The CDR3 DNA follows: TGTGCCAGCAGTTCTGGACAGGGGTCTTACGAGCAGTACTTC.